This entry concerns a single T cell receptor (beta chain). TCRdb keeps only in-frame clones here, not all; method: immunoSEQ multiplex PCR. In the table there are approximately 100,000 clones, 80% to 95% of which are singletons. The CDR3 extends over 13 amino acids. Trimming removed 6 bases from V and 8 bases from J; junction bases left unmatched: 6. CDR1 and CDR2 (germline): LNHDA, SQIVND (reference sequence). This entry comes from a study of T cell changes during pregnancy in multiple sclerosis. Sequencing was performed on peripheral blood, taken in the second trimester of pregnancy. This chain connects TRBV19 to TRBJ2-2; 7 positions match TRBD1. The sequence was obtained from a female donor with multiple sclerosis, enrolled in a pregnancy study. The CDR3 sequence is CASRGQSWGELFF. CDR3 coding DNA: TGTGCCAGTAGGGGACAGTCTTGGGGGGAGCTGTTTTTT.